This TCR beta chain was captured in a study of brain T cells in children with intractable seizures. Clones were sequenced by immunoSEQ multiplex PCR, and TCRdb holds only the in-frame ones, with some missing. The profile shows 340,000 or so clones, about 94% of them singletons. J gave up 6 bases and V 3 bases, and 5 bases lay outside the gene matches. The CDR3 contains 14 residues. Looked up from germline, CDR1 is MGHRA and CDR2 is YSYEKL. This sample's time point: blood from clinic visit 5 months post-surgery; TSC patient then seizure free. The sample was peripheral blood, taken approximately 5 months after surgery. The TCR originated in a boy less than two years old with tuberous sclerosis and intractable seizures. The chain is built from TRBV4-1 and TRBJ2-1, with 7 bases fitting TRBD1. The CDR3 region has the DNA TGCGCCAGCAGCCAGGATTACAGGGGCAATGAGCAGTTCTTC. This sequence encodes CASSQDYRGNEQFF.